This T cell receptor (beta chain) was captured by sequencing in a study of blood T cell repertoires in COVID-19. Profiled with immunoSEQ multiplex PCR; TCRdb holds only in-frame clones, not every one. The sample lists roughly 300,000 clones, around 82% seen once, with approximately 9% in the top ten. The CDR3 loop spans 13 amino acids. CDR1 is MNHEY and CDR2 is SVGAGI in the germline V gene. V lost 4 bases and J 5 bases, leaving 9 bases between the germline ends. The source is a woman aged 45-59 years who had recovered from COVID-19. Sequencing was performed on peripheral blood. The chain recombines TRBV6-5 with TRBJ2-1; TRBD2 is a possible D gene (5 bases). The CDR3 sequence is CASSSGLNNEQFF. DNA of the CDR3: TGTGCCAGCAGTTCCGGACTCAACAATGAGCAGTTCTTC.